Listed below are T cell receptor beta chains from one sample, sequenced in a study of blood T cell repertoires in COVID-19. Sequencing used immunoSEQ multiplex PCR; TCRdb keeps in-frame clones, though not all of them. Of approximately 330,000 clones in the sample, 80% to 90% are singletons; the top ten hold approximately 4.6%. The sample taken for sequencing was PBMCs or T cells enriched from blood (not recorded which). These receptors were obtained from a woman aged 40 to 49 with acute COVID-19. Each CDR3 is given with its conserved first and last residue. A D gene is named only where the DNA matches it firmly. Clone size is given for some rows only: seen once, a few or many times, or a class if the clone is expanded.

V gene,clone size,J gene,D gene,CDR3 DNA,CDR3 protein
TRBV6-5,NA,TRBJ1-3,TRBD1,TGTGCCAGCACCGGGACAGCAAAAAACACCATATATTTT,CASTGTAKNTIYF
TRBV7-9,NA,TRBJ2-2,NA,TGTGCCAGCAGCTTAGTGTCGGGTGCCGGGGAGCTGTTTTTT,CASSLVSGAGELFF
TRBV6-6,NA,TRBJ1-1,NA,TGTGCCAGCAACCCTGCTACAGCGAACACTGAAGCTTTCTTT,CASNPATANTEAFF
TRBV10-1,few,TRBJ1-2,TRBD1,TGCGCCAGCAGGAAGAGACAGGGCGGTAGCTACACCTTC,CASRKRQGGSYTF
TRBV27,NA,TRBJ2-7,TRBD2,TGTGCCAGCAGTTTAGCTAGCGGGCGCTCCTACGAGCAGTACTTC,CASSLASGRSYEQYF
TRBV5-1,NA,TRBJ1-3,TRBD1,TGCGCCAGCAGCTTGGGGACAGGGCCTGGAAACACCATATATTTT,CASSLGTGPGNTIYF
TRBV7-8,NA,TRBJ1-2,TRBD1,TGTGCCAGCAGCTTCCTACTATCGACAGGGGGAGGCTACACCTTC,CASSFLLSTGGGYTF
TRBV7-2,NA,TRBJ2-7,NA,TGTGCCAGCAGCCCCTCCCCGGGTTACGAGCAGTACTTC,CASSPSPGYEQYF
TRBV12-3/TRBV12-4,NA,TRBJ2-7,NA,TGTGCCAGCAGCCCTCGGTTGATTGACGAGCAGTACTTC,CASSPRLIDEQYF
TRBV24-1,NA,TRBJ1-5,NA,TGTGCCACCAGTGATTTGCAACAGATATCTAGCAATCAGCCCCAGCATTTT,CATSDLQQISSNQPQHF
TRBV4-1,NA,TRBJ2-1,TRBD1,TGCGCCAGCAGCCACGAAACAGGGGCCCCCTACAATGAGCAGTTCTTC,CASSHETGAPYNEQFF
TRBV5-1,NA,TRBJ2-1,NA,TGCGCCAGCAGCTTGGCCCATCCAGGCCCCGGCTACAATGAGCAGTTCTTC,CASSLAHPGPGYNEQFF
TRBV7-2,NA,TRBJ1-2,NA,TGTGCCAGCAGCTTAGCGAGGGGGACCTATGGCTACACCTTC,CASSLARGTYGYTF
TRBV28,NA,TRBJ1-2,NA,TGTGCCAGCAGCCCCGGTGGGACATCAAACCAGGGCTACACCTTC,CASSPGGTSNQGYTF
TRBV5-1,NA,TRBJ2-1,TRBD2,TGCGCCAGCAGCTTAGTCCAACGGGAGGGCCGATTTAGTGAGCAGTTCTTC,CASSLVQREGRFSEQFF
TRBV5-1,NA,TRBJ1-6,TRBD1,TGCGCCAGCAGCCTCGGGACAGGGCGATCACCCCTCCACTTT,CASSLGTGRSPLHF
TRBV3-1/TRBV3-2,NA,TRBJ1-1,NA,TGTGCCAGCAGCCAATGGCTGGGGGGCACTGAAGCTTTCTTT,CASSQWLGGTEAFF
TRBV5-1,NA,TRBJ2-7,TRBD1,TGCGCCAGCAGCTTGGGGACAGGGGGGGCGGGCGAGCAGTACTTC,CASSLGTGGAGEQYF
TRBV5-1,NA,TRBJ1-6,TRBD1,TGCGCCAGCAGCTTGGCTACACCGGGACAGCCTAATTCACCCCTCCACTTT,CASSLATPGQPNSPLHF
TRBV7-9,NA,TRBJ2-5,TRBD2,TGTGCCAGCAGCTTGACTAGCGGGACACAAGAGACCCAGTACTTC,CASSLTSGTQETQYF
TRBV9,NA,TRBJ2-1,TRBD1,TGTGCCAGCAGCGTAGAGGGGGCTTCCTACAATGAGCAGTTCTTC,CASSVEGASYNEQFF
TRBV18,NA,TRBJ2-5,TRBD2,TGTGCCAGCTCACCACCAAGCGGGAGCGGGACCCAGTACTTC,CASSPPSGSGTQYF
TRBV7-2,once,TRBJ1-1,TRBD1,TGTGCCAGCAGCCCGACAGGGAACATGAACACTGAAGCTTTCTTT,CASSPTGNMNTEAFF
TRBV7-2,NA,TRBJ2-6,NA,TGTGCCAGCAGCGTGCGTGGCCGGGTTTCTGGGGCCAACGTCCTGACTTTC,CASSVRGRVSGANVLTF
TRBV24-1,NA,TRBJ2-3,TRBD2,TGTGCCACCAGTGACGAACTAGCGGGAGGCAATACGCAGTATTTT,CATSDELAGGNTQYF
TRBV3-1/TRBV3-2,NA,TRBJ2-5,TRBD2,TGTGCCAGCAGCCAAGACCTAGCGGGGTGGTCTTCGGATGAGACCCAGTACTTC,CASSQDLAGWSSDETQYF
TRBV28,once,TRBJ2-5,NA,TGTGCCAGCAGTTTTAGCGACTCGAGAGGGACCCAGTACTTC,CASSFSDSRGTQYF
TRBV7-2,few,TRBJ1-1,NA,TGTGCCAGCAGCGCCCGGGCTGAAGCTTTCTTT,CASSARAEAFF
TRBV28,NA,TRBJ2-1,NA,TGTGCCAGCACAGGGCGCTACTACAATGAGCAGTTCTTC,CASTGRYYNEQFF
TRBV6-5,NA,TRBJ2-1,NA,TGTGCCAGCAGCGCAACTGTCTCCTACAATGAGCAGTTCTTC,CASSATVSYNEQFF
TRBV4-2,NA,TRBJ1-2,NA,TGTGCCAGCAGCCACTCACTTATAGGGGCTTATGGCTACACCTTC,CASSHSLIGAYGYTF
TRBV6-5,NA,TRBJ1-4,NA,TGTGCCAGCAGTTCGCCGGGACATGAGAATGAAAAACTGTTTTTT,CASSSPGHENEKLFF
TRBV3-1/TRBV3-2,NA,TRBJ1-2,NA,TGTGCCAGCAGCCAAGTGGCAGGGTCGTACTCTAACTATGGCTACACCTTC,CASSQVAGSYSNYGYTF
TRBV5-1,few,TRBJ1-2,TRBD1,TGCGCCAGCAGCAAGACTCAGGGGGCGGGTGGCTACACCTTC,CASSKTQGAGGYTF
TRBV29-1,NA,TRBJ2-3,NA,TGCAGCGTTGAAGGGGGGCGCGGAATCGGGACAGATACGCAGTATTTT,CSVEGGRGIGTDTQYF
TRBV7-3,once,TRBJ1-1,TRBD1,TGTGCCAGCAGCCAGGGGGCCCTGAACACTGAAGCTTTCTTT,CASSQGALNTEAFF
TRBV19,NA,TRBJ2-1,TRBD1,TGTGCCAGTAGGGGGGGACAGGGAATTGTGGGTGAGCAGTTCTTC,CASRGGQGIVGEQFF
TRBV6-2/TRBV6-3,NA,TRBJ1-2,TRBD1,TGTGCCAGCAGTTACTCCGGGACAGAGTTCTATGGCTACACCTTC,CASSYSGTEFYGYTF
TRBV6-5,once,TRBJ2-7,TRBD1,TGTGCCACCCACCGGGACAGGGTTTCCTACGAGCAGTACTTC,CATHRDRVSYEQYF
TRBV19,NA,TRBJ1-1,NA,TGTGCCAGTAGTGATCTCCAGGGGCGGATCACTGAAGCTTTCTTT,CASSDLQGRITEAFF
TRBV2,NA,TRBJ2-3,TRBD2,TGTGCCAGCAGTTTCGGGACTAGCGGAAGCACAGATACGCAGTATTTT,CASSFGTSGSTDTQYF
TRBV7-7,NA,TRBJ2-1,TRBD1,TGTGCTAGCAGCGCCGGGACAGGGAACTCCTACAATGAGCAGTTCTTC,CASSAGTGNSYNEQFF
TRBV24-1,NA,TRBJ2-5,NA,TGTGCCACCTCCCCACAACAGGGAAGACAAGAGACCCAGTACTTC,CATSPQQGRQETQYF
TRBV28,NA,TRBJ1-6,TRBD1,TGTGCCAGCAGTTTAAGGCAGGGGGCGGGATCACCCCTCCACTTT,CASSLRQGAGSPLHF
TRBV9,NA,TRBJ1-2,NA,TGTGCCAGCAGCCCCGGACATGGTTTGGGCTACACCTTC,CASSPGHGLGYTF
TRBV10-3,NA,TRBJ1-5,NA,TGTGCCATCAGTGAGTCGCCAGGTGTGAGCAATCAGCCCCAGCATTTT,CAISESPGVSNQPQHF
TRBV1,once,TRBJ1-2,NA,TGCACCAGCAGCCATATCAGAGGGTTAGTATATGGCTACACCTTC,CTSSHIRGLVYGYTF
TRBV2,NA,TRBJ2-7,NA,TGTGCCAGCAGTGATTTAGGCAGGGCCTACGAGCAGTACTTC,CASSDLGRAYEQYF
TRBV9,NA,TRBJ2-3,TRBD2,TGTGCCAGCAGCGCGTTCGGACTAGCGACAGATACGCAGTATTTT,CASSAFGLATDTQYF
TRBV27,NA,TRBJ1-1,TRBD1,TGTGCCAGCAGTCGTACGGGGACAGAGACATCTCGACCGAACACTGAAGCTTTCTTT,CASSRTGTETSRPNTEAFF
TRBV18,NA,TRBJ2-5,NA,TGTGCCAGCTCACCAATACAGGTTTATCAAGAGACCCAGTACTTC,CASSPIQVYQETQYF
TRBV2,few,TRBJ1-4,NA,TGTGCCAGCAAGCGCCTCACGGGGGCAACTAATGAAAAACTGTTTTTT,CASKRLTGATNEKLFF
TRBV11-2,NA,TRBJ1-3,NA,TGTGCCAGCAGCTTAGAGGGGAGGACCACCAAAGCGGACACCATATATTTT,CASSLEGRTTKADTIYF
TRBV2,NA,TRBJ1-4,TRBD1,TGTGCCAGCAGGACAGGGTCAACTAATGAAAAACTGTTTTTT,CASRTGSTNEKLFF
TRBV7-9,NA,TRBJ2-5,TRBD2,TGTGCCAGCAGCTTAGAGAGGTTAGCGGGAGAGACCCAGTACTTC,CASSLERLAGETQYF